This entry lists 17 T cell receptor beta chains sequenced from one sample in a study of T cell repertoires in cytomegalovirus infection. A single record per CDR3 protein comes from TCRdb applying MiXCR to the reads. The data show roughly 500,000 distinct CDR3 sequences, 11% seen once. The sequencing sample was made of PBMCs. Receptors originate from a human donor in good health (CMV status not recorded). Some clones in this sample may be carry-over from other donors' samples.

This clonotype was found a few times. The V call is TRBV19, the J call TRBJ1-5, with 9 bases lining up with TRBD1. The germline CDR1 and CDR2 sequences are LNHDA and SQIVND (reference sequence). V was clipped by 3 bases and J by 2 bases; unmatched bases: 8. CDR3 length: 17 amino acids. This CDR3 reads CASSIGQGMTGNQPQHF. CDR3 bases: TGTGCCAGTAGTATCGGACAGGGGATGACAGGCAATCAGCCCCAGCATTTT.

This clonotype showed up many times. The chain employs TRBV20-1 and TRBJ1-5; D is perhaps TRBD1 (5 bases). CDR3 length equals 13 residues. Deletions cut 6 bases from V and 6 bases from J, with 15 bases between. Germline assignment: CDR1 DFQATT and CDR2 SNEGSKA (reference sequence). Here the CDR3 reads CSAARGSGQPQHF. The CDR3 bases are TGCAGTGCCGCGCGGGGGTCAGGTCAGCCCCAGCATTTT.

This clonotype was seen ten or more times. This chain's CDR3 is CASSDRASRTDTQYF. For the CDR3, the DNA is TGTGCCAGCTCCGACAGGGCCTCCCGCACAGATACGCAGTATTTT. This chain uses TRBV5-5 with TRBJ2-3; 7 bases align to TRBD1. CDR1 and CDR2 from the germline V gene are SGHKS and YYEKEE (reference sequence). This CDR3 has 15 amino acids. V lost 7 bases, J lost 1 base, and 9 bases stayed unmatched. The full variable domain, its missing parts supplied by reference TRBV5-5 and TRBJ2-3, is DAGVTQSPTHLIKTRGQQVTLRCSPISGHKSVSWYQQVLGQGPQFIFQYYEKEERGRGNFPDRFSARQFPNYSSELNVNALLLGDSALYLCASSDRASRTDTQYFGPGTRLTVL.

The chain is built from TRBV4-1 and TRBJ1-1; D is perhaps TRBD1 (6 bases). The CDR3 spans 15 residues. Trimming took off 0 bases at V and 4 bases at J, with 12 bases between the two ends. Germline-derived CDR1 and CDR2 are MGHRA and YSYEKL. CDR3 bases: TGCGCCAGCAGCCAAGAGAGTAACAGGGCCACTGAAGCTTTCTTT. Its protein product is CASSQESNRATEAFF.

This clonotype has just a few counts. The V call is TRBV7-9, the J call TRBJ2-7; 11 bases agree with TRBD2. This CDR3 is built from 17 residues. CDR1 and CDR2 (germline): SEHNR, FQNEAQ (reference sequence). The trim removed 5 bases at V and 2 bases at J, leaving 11 bases unmatched. The CDR3 loop reads CASSSSGRVLHTYEQYF. As DNA, the CDR3 is TGTGCCAGCAGCAGTAGCGGGAGGGTCCTACATACCTACGAGCAGTACTTC.

The chain recombines TRBV25-1 with TRBJ1-4; D ambiguous. V was cut by 4 bases and J by 7 bases, with 10 bases left in between. The CDR3 is 13 residues long. CDR1 is MGHDK, CDR2 SYGVNS, per germline. CDR3 nucleotides: TGTGCCAGCAGTGTTACTGACGGTGAAAAACTGTTTTTT. Its translation: CASSVTDGEKLFF.

J is TRBJ1-2 and V is TRBV29-1, with 11 bases that match TRBD1. Germline lookup yields CDR1 SQVTM and CDR2 ANQGSEA. The CDR3 is made up of 13 amino acids. Losses at the gene ends were 4 bases for V and 4 bases for J; bases not matched to a gene: 2. The CDR3 bases are TGCAGCGTTGTTGGGACAGGGGGCTATGGCTACACCTTC. Amino acids: CSVVGTGGYGYTF.

This clonotype has ten or more counts. The rearrangement uses TRBV12-3 or TRBV12-4 and TRBJ2-1, with 11 bases identical to TRBD2. Trimming at V came to 6 bases and at J to 6 bases, leaving 7 bases not matched to a gene. The CDR3 runs to 15 residues. CDR3 coding DNA: TGTGCCAGCAGCAGTAGCGGGGGGGCCTTCAATGAGCAGTTCTTC. Its translation: CASSSSGGAFNEQFF.

CDR3 nucleotides: TGTGCCAGCAGCCGGACCCTTGGGGGGGAACAAGATACGCAGTATTTT. This sequence encodes CASSRTLGGEQDTQYF. The rearrangement links TRBV5-4 to TRBJ2-3; 7 bases map to TRBD2. The CDR3 length is 16 residues. The ends lost 4 bases at V and 5 bases at J; junction bases unmatched: 13. CDR1 and CDR2 from the germline V gene are SGHNT and YYREEE (reference sequence).

This clonotype was recorded many times. The genes are TRBV12-3 or TRBV12-4 and TRBJ1-5; D remains ambiguous. The CDR3 has 15 residues. The V end lost 7 bases, the J end lost 1 base, and 14 bases lay between the germline ends. The CDR3 nucleotides read TGTGCCAGCACCCGGGATCTCACGAGCAATCAGCCCCAGCATTTT. It encodes CASTRDLTSNQPQHF.

In this sample, this clonotype turned up many times. The chain employs TRBV7-9 and TRBJ1-2; D call uncertain. V was pared by 3 bases and J by 4 bases, with 6 bases between. The CDR3 spans 12 residues. Germline CDR1 reads SEHNR; CDR2 reads FQNEAQ (reference sequence). In DNA, the CDR3 is TGTGCCAGCAGCTTCCGGTCCTATGGCTACACCTTC. Residues: CASSFRSYGYTF.

This clonotype showed up many times. This chain links TRBV12-3 or TRBV12-4 with TRBJ2-5, with TRBD1 matching 8 bases. The CDR3 spans 14 residues. Trimming removed 7 bases from V and 5 bases from J; junction bases left unmatched: 9. CDR3: CASTKRQGLETQYF. CDR3 sequence (DNA): TGTGCCAGCACCAAAAGACAGGGGCTGGAGACCCAGTACTTC.

This clonotype was counted at least ten times. The chain employs TRBV5-6 and TRBJ2-1; TRBD1 might be the D (5 bases). The V gene lost 2 bases and the J gene lost 8 bases, with 26 bases spanning the gap. Germline CDR1 reads SGHDT; CDR2 reads YYEEEE. This CDR3 has 18 amino acids. CDR3 protein: CASSFELGPTSYRYEQFF. CDR3 sequence (DNA): TGTGCCAGCAGCTTTGAATTGGGGCCCACTTCTTATAGGTATGAGCAGTTCTTC.

In this sample, this clonotype turned up a few times. This chain links TRBV5-4 with TRBJ2-2; TRBD2 is a possible D gene (6 bases). The germline V and J ends were trimmed by 4 bases and 7 bases, with 11 bases remaining between them. The CDR3 spans 13 residues. Germline V gene lookup returns CDR1 SGHNT and CDR2 YYREEE (reference sequence). CDR3 amino acids: CASSGGLVGELFF. CDR3 DNA sequence: TGTGCCAGCAGCGGAGGGCTCGTCGGGGAGCTGTTTTTT.

This clonotype was detected ten times or more. J is TRBJ2-1 and V is TRBV11-2, with no clear D. The germline gives CDR1 SGHAT, CDR2 FQNNGV. V was clipped by 2 bases and J by 0 bases, with 17 bases between them. CDR3 length: 18 amino acids. In DNA, the CDR3 is TGTGCCAGCAGCTTAAAAGCGATCCTTACCTACTCCTACAATGAGCAGTTCTTC. This gives the protein CASSLKAILTYSYNEQFF.

This clonotype was recorded many times. Mismatch with germline at one junction end may stem from a read error. This chain links TRBV14 with TRBJ1-1; perhaps TRBD1 as D (6 bases). This CDR3 contains 13 residues. Germline CDR1 and CDR2: SGHDN and FVKESK. The CDR3 DNA reads TGCGCCAGCAGCCAAGGGGGGAACACTGAAGCTTTCTTT. This translates into CASSQGGNTEAFF.

This clonotype came up many times. The genes are TRBV7-9 and TRBJ1-2; 8 bases line up with TRBD1. J gave up 8 bases and V 5 bases, and 10 bases lay outside the gene matches. Germline V gene sequence: CDR1 SEHNR, CDR2 FQNEAQ (reference sequence). CDR3 length: 14 residues. The CDR3 loop reads CASSRGQGAGGYTF. The CDR3 region has the DNA TGTGCCAGCAGCCGAGGGCAGGGGGCAGGGGGCTACACCTTC.